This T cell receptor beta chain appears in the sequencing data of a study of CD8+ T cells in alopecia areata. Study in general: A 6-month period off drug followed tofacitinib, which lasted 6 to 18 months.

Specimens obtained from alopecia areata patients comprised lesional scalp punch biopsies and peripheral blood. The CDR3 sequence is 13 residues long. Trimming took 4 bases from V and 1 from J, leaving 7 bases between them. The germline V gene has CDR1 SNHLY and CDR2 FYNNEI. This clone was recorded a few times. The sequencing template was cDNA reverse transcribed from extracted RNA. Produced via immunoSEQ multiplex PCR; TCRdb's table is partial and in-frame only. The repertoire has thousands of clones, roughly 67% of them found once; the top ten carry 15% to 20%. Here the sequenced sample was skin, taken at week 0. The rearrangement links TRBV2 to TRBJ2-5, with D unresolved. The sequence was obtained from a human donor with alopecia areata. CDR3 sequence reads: CASSAISQETQYF. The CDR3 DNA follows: TGTGCCAGCAGTGCGATTAGCCAAGAGACCCAGTACTTC.